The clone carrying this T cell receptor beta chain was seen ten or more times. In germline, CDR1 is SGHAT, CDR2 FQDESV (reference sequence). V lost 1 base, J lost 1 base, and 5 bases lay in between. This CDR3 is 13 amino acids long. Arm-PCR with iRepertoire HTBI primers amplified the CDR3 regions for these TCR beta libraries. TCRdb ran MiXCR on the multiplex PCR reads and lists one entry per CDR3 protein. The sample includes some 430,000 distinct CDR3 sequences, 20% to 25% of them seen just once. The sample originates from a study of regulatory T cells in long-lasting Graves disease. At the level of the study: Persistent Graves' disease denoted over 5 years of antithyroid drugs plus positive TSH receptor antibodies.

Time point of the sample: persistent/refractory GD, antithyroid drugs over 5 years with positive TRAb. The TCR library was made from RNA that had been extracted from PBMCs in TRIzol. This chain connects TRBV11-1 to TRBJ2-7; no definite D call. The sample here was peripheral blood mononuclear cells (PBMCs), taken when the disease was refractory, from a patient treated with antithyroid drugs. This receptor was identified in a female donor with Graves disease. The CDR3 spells CASSLVESYEQYF. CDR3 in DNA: TGTGCCAGCAGCTTAGTCGAGTCCTACGAGCAGTACTTC.